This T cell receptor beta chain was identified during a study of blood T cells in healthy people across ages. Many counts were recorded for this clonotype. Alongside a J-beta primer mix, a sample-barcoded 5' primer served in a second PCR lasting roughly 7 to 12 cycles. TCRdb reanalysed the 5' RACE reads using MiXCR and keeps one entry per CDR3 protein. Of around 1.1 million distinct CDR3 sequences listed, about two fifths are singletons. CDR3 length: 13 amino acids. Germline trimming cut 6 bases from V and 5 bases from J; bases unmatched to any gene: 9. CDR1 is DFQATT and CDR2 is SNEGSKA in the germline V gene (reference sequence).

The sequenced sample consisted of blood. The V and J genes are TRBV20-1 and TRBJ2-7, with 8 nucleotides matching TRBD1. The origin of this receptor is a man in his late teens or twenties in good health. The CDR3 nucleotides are TGCAGTGCCTTTGGGACAGGCGGGGACGAGCAGTACTTC. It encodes CSAFGTGGDEQYF.